Given below is one TCR beta chain in context. The target antigen is unknown. One end of the junction does not line up with germline, which may come from a read error. The record originates from a study of cytomegalovirus exposure and HLA in healthy donors. PCR amplification relied on 60 Vbeta primers (plus 13 Jbeta primers). TCRdb's copy holds only in-frame clones and misses some; the assay was immunoSEQ multiplex PCR. The sample consists of roughly 130,000 clones, over 60% of them appearing once. Germline V lookup: CDR1 SEHNR, CDR2 FQNEAQ (reference sequence). The CDR3 is 18 amino acids. The study's findings and limits: In vitro assays verified that three CMV-associated chains recognized CMV antigens specifically. Most CMV-associated TCR beta chains were later found to appear HLA-restricted.

Input material: PBMCs. The clonotype comes from a male donor in good health and CMV-seropositive. This chain links TRBV7-9 with TRBJ2-2; TRBD2 aligns across 13 bases. DNA for the CDR3: TGTTCCAGCAGCCCCGGACTAGCGGGAGTCTTCGACACCGGGGAGCTGTTTTTT. It encodes CSSSPGLAGVFDTGELFF.